The sequence of this TCR beta chain was determined in a study of blood T cells in healthy people across ages. Overall study findings and caveats: Roughly linear age-related decline in beta diversity appeared, significant by age around 42.

At least 5 micrograms of total RNA were extracted per sample. A second PCR of 7 to 11 cycles used a sample-barcoded 5' primer and a J-beta primer mix. The authors tagged each cDNA molecule using a template-switch adaptor with 12 random nucleotides. MiXCR was run by TCRdb on the 5' RACE reads, yielding one entry per CDR3 protein. The sample has 600,000 or so distinct CDR3 sequences, about 45% seen once. The CDR3 contains 16 residues. The V gene lost 6 bases and the J gene lost 9 bases, with 24 bases spanning the gap. Germline V gene data show CDR1 as MNHEY and CDR2 as SVGEGT. With regard to this clonotype: What it binds is unknown.

V and J are TRBV6-2 or TRBV6-3 and TRBJ1-5, with a tentative D call TRBD1 (5 bases). Sequenced input: blood. The TCR comes from an elderly man in good health. CDR3 residues: CASSRGTSLPWWPQHF. The DNA for the CDR3 is TGTGCCAGCAGCCGGGGGACCTCTCTCCCTTGGTGGCCCCAGCATTTT.